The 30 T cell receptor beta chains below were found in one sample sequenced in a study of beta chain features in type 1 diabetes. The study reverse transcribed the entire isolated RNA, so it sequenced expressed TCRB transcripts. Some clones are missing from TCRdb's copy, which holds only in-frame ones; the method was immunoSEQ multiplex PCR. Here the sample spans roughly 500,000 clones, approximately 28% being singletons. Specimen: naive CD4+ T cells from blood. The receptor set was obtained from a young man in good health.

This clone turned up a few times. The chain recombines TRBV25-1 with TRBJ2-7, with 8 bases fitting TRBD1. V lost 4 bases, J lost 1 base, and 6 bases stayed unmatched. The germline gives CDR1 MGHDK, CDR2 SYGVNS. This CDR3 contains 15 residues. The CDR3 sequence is CASSVPDRDSYEQYF. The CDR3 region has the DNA TGTGCCAGCAGTGTGCCGGACAGGGATTCCTACGAGCAGTACTTC.

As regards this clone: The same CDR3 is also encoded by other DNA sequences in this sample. DNA for the CDR3: TGTGCCTGGTCAGGGGATAGCAATCAGCCCCAGCATTTT. Translation gives CAWSGDSNQPQHF. The chain has TRBV30 and TRBJ1-5; perhaps TRBD1 as D (6 bases). The V and J ends lost 5 bases and 0 bases respectively, with 8 bases between them. CDR1 is GTSNPN, CDR2 SVGIG, per germline (reference sequence). The CDR3 loop spans 13 amino acids.

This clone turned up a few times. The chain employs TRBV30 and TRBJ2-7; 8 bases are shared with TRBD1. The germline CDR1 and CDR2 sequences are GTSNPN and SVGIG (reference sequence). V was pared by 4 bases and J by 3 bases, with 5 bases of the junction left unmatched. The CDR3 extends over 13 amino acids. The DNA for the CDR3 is TGTGCCTGGAATCGACAGGGGTTCTACGAGCAGTACTTC. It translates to CAWNRQGFYEQYF. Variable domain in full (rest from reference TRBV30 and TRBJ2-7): SQTIHQWPATLVQPVGSPLSLECTVEGTSNPNLYWYRQAAGRGLQLLFYSVGIGQISSEVPQNLSASRPQDRQFILSSKKLLLSDSGFYLCAWNRQGFYEQYFGPGTRLTVT.

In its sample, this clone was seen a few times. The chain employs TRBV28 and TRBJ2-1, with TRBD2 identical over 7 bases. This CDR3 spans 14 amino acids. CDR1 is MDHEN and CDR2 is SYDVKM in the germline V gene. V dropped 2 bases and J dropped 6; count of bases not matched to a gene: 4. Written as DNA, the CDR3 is TGTGCCAGCAGTTTAGCGGGAGTTATCAATGAGCAGTTCTTC. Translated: CASSLAGVINEQFF.

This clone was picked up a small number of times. CDR3: CASSELQGSGETQYF. The CDR3 DNA reads as TGTGCCAGCAGTGAGCTACAGGGAAGTGGAGAGACCCAGTACTTC. The V gene is TRBV25-1, the J gene TRBJ2-5; possible D gene TRBD1, 6 bases. With 3 bases removed from V and 4 bases from J, the gap between germline ends came to 15 bases. This CDR3 is built from 15 residues. Per germline, CDR1 MGHDK and CDR2 SYGVNS. The entire variable domain, with the rest obtained from reference TRBV25-1 and TRBJ2-5, is as follows: EADIYQTPRYLVIGTGKKITLECSQTMGHDKMYWYQQDPGMELHLIHYSYGVNSTEKGDLSSESTVSRIRTEHFPLTLESARPSHTSQYLCASSELQGSGETQYFGPGTRLLVL.

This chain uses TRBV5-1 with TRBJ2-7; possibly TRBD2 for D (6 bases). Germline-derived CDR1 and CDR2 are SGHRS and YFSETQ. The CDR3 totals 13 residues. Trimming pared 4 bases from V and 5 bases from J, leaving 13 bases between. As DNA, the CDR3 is TGCGCCAGCAGCATGGTCGCGGGAAACGAGCAGTACTTC. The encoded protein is CASSMVAGNEQYF.

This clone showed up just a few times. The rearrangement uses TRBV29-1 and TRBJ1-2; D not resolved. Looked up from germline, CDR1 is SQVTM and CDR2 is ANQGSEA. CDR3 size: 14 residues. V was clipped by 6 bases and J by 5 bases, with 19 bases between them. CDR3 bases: TGCAGCGTCGGTTCGGCAGGCGTCGGGTATGGCTACACCTTC. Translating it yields CSVGSAGVGYGYTF. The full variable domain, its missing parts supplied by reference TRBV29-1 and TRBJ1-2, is SAVISQKPSRDICQRGTSLTIQCQVDSQVTMMFWYRQQPGQSLTLIATANQGSEATYESGFVIDKFPISRPNLTFSTLTVSNMSPEDSSIYLCSVGSAGVGYGYTFGSGTRLTVV.

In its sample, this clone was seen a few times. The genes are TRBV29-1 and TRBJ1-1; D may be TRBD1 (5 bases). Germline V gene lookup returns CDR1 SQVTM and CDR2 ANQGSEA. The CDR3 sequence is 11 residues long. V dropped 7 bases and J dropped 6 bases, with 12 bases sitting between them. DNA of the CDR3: TGCAGCGCCGGGCGGGACGCTGAAGCTTTCTTT. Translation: CSAGRDAEAFF.

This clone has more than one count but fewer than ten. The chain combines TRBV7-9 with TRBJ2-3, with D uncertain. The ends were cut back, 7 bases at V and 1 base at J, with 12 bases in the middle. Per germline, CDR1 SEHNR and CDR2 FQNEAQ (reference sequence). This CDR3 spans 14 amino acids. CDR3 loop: CASIRTRGTDTQYF. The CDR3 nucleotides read TGTGCCAGCATCCGAACCCGGGGCACAGATACGCAGTATTTT.

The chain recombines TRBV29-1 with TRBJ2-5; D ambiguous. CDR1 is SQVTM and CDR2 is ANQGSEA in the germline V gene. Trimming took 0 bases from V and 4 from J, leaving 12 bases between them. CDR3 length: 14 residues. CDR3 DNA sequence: TGCAGCGTTGAAGATGTGTACTACGGAGAGACCCAGTACTTC. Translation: CSVEDVYYGETQYF.

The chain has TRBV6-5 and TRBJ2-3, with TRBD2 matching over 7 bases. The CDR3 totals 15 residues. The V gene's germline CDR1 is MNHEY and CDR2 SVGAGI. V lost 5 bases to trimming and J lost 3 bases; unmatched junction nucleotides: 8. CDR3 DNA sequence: TGTGCCAGCAGTCGTCGACTAGCTGGTACAGATACGCAGTATTTT. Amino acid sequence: CASSRRLAGTDTQYF.

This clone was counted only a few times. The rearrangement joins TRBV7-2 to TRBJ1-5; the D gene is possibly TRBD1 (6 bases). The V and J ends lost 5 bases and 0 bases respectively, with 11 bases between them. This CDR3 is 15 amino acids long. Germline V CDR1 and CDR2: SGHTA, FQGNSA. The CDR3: CASSADSYSNQPQHF. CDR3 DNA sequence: TGTGCCAGCAGCGCGGACAGCTATAGCAATCAGCCCCAGCATTTT. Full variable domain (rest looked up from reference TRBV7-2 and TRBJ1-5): GAGVSQSPSNKVTEKGKDVELRCDPISGHTALYWYRQSLGQGLEFLIYFQGNSAPDKSGLPSDRFSAERTGGSVSTLTIQRTQQEDSAVYLCASSADSYSNQPQHFGDGTRLSIL.

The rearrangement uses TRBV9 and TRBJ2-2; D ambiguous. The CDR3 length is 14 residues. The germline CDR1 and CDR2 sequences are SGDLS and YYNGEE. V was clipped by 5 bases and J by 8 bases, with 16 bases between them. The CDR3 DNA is TGTGCCAGCAGTCCCGGGCCCCGACCGGGGGAGCTGTTTTTT. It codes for CASSPGPRPGELFF.

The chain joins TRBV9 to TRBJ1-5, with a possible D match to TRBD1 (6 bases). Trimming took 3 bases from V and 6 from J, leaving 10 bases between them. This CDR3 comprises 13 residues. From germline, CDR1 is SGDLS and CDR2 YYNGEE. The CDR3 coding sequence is TGTGCCAGCAGCGAACAGGGAGGTCAGCCCCAGCATTTT. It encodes CASSEQGGQPQHF.

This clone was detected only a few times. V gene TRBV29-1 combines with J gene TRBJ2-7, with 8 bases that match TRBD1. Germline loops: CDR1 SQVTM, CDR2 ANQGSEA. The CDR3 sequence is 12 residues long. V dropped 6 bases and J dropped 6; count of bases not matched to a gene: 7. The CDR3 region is CSVSDRASEQYF. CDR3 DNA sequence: TGCAGCGTCTCGGACAGGGCATCCGAGCAGTACTTC.

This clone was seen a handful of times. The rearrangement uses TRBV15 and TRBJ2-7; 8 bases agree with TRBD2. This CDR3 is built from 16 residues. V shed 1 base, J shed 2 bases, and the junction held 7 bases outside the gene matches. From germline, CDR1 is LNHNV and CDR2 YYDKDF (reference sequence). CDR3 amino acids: CATSRVGGGTAYEQYF. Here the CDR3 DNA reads TGTGCCACCAGCAGAGTAGGCGGGGGGACGGCCTACGAGCAGTACTTC. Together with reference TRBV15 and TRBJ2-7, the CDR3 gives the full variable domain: DAMVIQNPRYQVTQFGKPVTLSCSQTLNHNVMYWYQQKSSQAPKLLFHYYDKDFNNEADTPDNFQSRRPNTSFCFLDIRSPGLGDTAMYLCATSRVGGGTAYEQYFGPGTRLTVT.

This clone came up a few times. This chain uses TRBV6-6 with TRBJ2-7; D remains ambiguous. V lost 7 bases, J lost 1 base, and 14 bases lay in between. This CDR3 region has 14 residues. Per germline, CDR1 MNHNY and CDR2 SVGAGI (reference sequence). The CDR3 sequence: CASNPTGSSYEQYF. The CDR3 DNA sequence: TGTGCCAGCAACCCGACTGGATCATCCTACGAGCAGTACTTC.

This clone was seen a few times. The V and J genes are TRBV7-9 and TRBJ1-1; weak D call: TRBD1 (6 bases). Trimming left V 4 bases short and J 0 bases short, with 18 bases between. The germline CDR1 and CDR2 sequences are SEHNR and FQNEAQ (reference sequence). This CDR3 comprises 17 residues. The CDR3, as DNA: TGTGCCAGCAGCTCCAAATTCGTACAGGGCATGAACACTGAAGCTTTCTTT. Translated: CASSSKFVQGMNTEAFF.

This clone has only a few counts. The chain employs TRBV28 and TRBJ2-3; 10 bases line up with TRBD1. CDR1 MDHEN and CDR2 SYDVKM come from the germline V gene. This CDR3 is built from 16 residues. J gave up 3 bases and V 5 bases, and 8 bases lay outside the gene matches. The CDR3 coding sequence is TGTGCCAGCAGTATGACTAGGACAGGGGGAACAGATACGCAGTATTTT. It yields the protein CASSMTRTGGTDTQYF. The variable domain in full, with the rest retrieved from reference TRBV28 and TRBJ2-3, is DVKVTQSSRYLVKRTGEKVFLECVQDMDHENMFWYRQDPGLGLRLIYFSYDVKMKEKGDIPEGYSVSREKKERFSLILESASTNQTSMYLCASSMTRTGGTDTQYFGPGTRLTVL.

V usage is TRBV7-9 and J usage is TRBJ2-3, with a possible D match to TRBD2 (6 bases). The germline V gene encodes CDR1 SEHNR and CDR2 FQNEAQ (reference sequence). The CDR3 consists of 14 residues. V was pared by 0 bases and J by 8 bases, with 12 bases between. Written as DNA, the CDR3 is TGTGCCAGCAGCTTAGCGGAGGGAGAGCCTACGCAGTATTTT. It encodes CASSLAEGEPTQYF.

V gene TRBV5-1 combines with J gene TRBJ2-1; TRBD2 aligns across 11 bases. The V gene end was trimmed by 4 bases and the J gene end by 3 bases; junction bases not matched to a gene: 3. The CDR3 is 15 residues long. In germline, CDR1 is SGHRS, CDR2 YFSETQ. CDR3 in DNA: TGCGCCAGCAGCGCCGGGACTAGCGGCTACAATGAGCAGTTCTTC. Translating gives CASSAGTSGYNEQFF.

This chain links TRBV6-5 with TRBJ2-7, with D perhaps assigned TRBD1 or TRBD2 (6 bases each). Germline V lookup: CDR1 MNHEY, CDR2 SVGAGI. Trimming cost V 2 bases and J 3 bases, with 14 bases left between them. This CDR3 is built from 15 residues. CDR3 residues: CASSYGGRGLYEQYF. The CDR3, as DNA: TGTGCCAGCAGTTACGGGGGGCGAGGGCTCTACGAGCAGTACTTC.

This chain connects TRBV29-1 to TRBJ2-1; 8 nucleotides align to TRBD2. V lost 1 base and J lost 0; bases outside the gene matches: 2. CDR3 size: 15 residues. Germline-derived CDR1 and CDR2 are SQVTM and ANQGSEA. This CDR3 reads CSVEGGRISYNEQFF. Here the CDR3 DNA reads TGCAGCGTTGAAGGCGGGAGGATCTCCTACAATGAGCAGTTCTTC.

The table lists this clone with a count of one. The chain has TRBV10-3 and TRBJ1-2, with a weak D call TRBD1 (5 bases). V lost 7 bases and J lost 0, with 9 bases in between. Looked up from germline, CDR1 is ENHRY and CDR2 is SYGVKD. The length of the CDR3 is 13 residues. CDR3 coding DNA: TGTGCCATCATGGGGGTAGCTAACTATGGCTACACCTTC. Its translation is CAIMGVANYGYTF.

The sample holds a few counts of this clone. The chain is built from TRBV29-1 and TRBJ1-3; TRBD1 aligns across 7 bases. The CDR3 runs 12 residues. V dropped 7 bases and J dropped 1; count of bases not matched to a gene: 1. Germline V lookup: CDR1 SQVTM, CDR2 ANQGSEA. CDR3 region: CSAQGSGNTIYF. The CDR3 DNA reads TGCAGCGCACAGGGGTCTGGAAACACCATATATTTT.

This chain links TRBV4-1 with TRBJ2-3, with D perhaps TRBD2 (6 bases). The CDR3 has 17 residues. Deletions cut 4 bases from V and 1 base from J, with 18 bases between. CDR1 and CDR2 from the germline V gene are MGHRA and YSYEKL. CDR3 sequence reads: CASSRIPSGVGTDTQYF. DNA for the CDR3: TGCGCCAGCAGCCGAATCCCTTCGGGGGTCGGCACAGATACGCAGTATTTT.

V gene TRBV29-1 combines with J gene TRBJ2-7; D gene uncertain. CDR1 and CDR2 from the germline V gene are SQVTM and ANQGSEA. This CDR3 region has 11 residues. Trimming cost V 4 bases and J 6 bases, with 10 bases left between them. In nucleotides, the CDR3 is TGCAGCGTTGGTGATAGCTCCGAGCAGTACTTC. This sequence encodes CSVGDSSEQYF.

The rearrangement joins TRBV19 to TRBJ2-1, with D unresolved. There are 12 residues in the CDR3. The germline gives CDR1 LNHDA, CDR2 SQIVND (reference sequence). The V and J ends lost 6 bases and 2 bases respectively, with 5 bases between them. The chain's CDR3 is CASRDTYNEQFF. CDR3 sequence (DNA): TGTGCCAGTAGAGACACCTACAATGAGCAGTTCTTC.

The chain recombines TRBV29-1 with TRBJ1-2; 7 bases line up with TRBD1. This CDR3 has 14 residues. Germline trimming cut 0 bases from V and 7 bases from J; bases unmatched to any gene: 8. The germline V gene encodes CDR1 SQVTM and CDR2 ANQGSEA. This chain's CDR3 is CSVEDQFRGIGYTF. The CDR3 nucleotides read TGCAGCGTTGAAGATCAGTTCAGGGGGATTGGCTACACCTTC.

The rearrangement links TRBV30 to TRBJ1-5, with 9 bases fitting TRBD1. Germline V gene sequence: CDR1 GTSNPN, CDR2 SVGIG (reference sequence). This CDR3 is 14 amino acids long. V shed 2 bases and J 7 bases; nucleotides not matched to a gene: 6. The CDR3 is CAWSTGGAEQPQHF. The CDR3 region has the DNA TGTGCCTGGAGTACAGGGGGCGCGGAGCAGCCCCAGCATTTT. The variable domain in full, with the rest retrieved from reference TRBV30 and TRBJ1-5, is SQTIHQWPATLVQPVGSPLSLECTVEGTSNPNLYWYRQAAGRGLQLLFYSVGIGQISSEVPQNLSASRPQDRQFILSSKKLLLSDSGFYLCAWSTGGAEQPQHFGDGTRLSIL.